Here is one T cell receptor beta chain with its context. This sample is drawn from a study of blood T cell repertoires in COVID-19. Source study methods: Estimation of nucleated cell counts was performed using reference gene primer amplification. Measured with immunoSEQ multiplex PCR; TCRdb has only the in-frame clones, and not every one. V, J and clone size reflect that table, while D and trimming were determined from the DNA. The table records under 200,000 clones, approximately 82% of them present only once. The age range of participants was about 18 to 100 years, with residence in about two dozen US areas. Cohort allocation depended upon clinical history that participants reported. Trimming removed 0 bases from V and 2 bases from J, with 13 bases in between. The CDR3 runs 16 residues. The germline V gene has CDR1 SGHRS and CDR2 YFSETQ.

Sequences were obtained from PBMCs or T cells enriched from blood (not recorded which). The receptor comes from a woman aged 45-65 years in a cohort exposed to, infected with or recovered from COVID-19 (not recorded which). The genes are TRBV5-1 and TRBJ2-3, with D possibly being TRBD2 (5 bases). The CDR3 reads CASSLDEGPLTDTQYF. The CDR3 nucleotides are TGCGCCAGCAGCTTGGATGAGGGTCCCCTCACAGATACGCAGTATTTT. Full variable domain (remainder filled in from reference TRBV5-1 and TRBJ2-3): KAGVTQTPRYLIKTRGQQVTLSCSPISGHRSVSWYQQTPGQGLQFLFEYFSETQRNKGNFPGRFSGRQFSNSRSEMNVSTLELGDSALYLCASSLDEGPLTDTQYFGPGTRLTVL.